This passage covers 16 T cell receptor beta chains from one sample sequenced in a study of shared clonotypes between healthy human individuals. The protocol was immunoSEQ multiplex PCR, while the TCRdb copy is restricted to in-frame clones and leaves out a portion. The sample yields nearly 2 million clones, around 96% seen once. CD45RO-negative, CCR7-positively selected cells formed the naive CD8 fraction, excluding terminally differentiated effector memory CD45RA+ cells. The sequenced sample was naive CD8+ T cells sorted from blood. The receptors were gathered from a man aged 18 to 30 in good health.

V and J are TRBV7-9 and TRBJ2-5, with D possibly matching TRBD2 (6 bases). Germline CDR1 SEHNR, CDR2 FQNEAQ (reference sequence). The CDR3 runs 14 residues. Trimming shortened V by 2 bases and J by 5 bases, and 12 bases separated the two germline ends. As DNA, the CDR3 is TGTGCCAGCAGCTTACAAAACAGCGGGGAGACCCAGTACTTC. This sequence encodes CASSLQNSGETQYF.

J is TRBJ2-1 and V is TRBV11-2; D not resolved. The CDR3 runs 14 residues. Germline V gene lookup returns CDR1 SGHAT and CDR2 FQNNGV. Trimming took off 2 bases at V and 2 bases at J, with 7 bases between the two ends. The CDR3 coding sequence is TGTGCCAGCAGCTTACCTGGAACCTACAATGAGCAGTTCTTC. Its protein product is CASSLPGTYNEQFF.

J is TRBJ1-2 and V is TRBV19; D is ambiguous. The CDR3 spans 14 residues. Trimming cost V 7 bases and J 0 bases, with 12 bases left between them. From germline, CDR1 is LNHDA and CDR2 SQIVND (reference sequence). CDR3 sequence (DNA): TGTGCCAGTACCCTGAGGCAGACTAACTATGGCTACACCTTC. Protein: CASTLRQTNYGYTF.

The chain has TRBV4-3 and TRBJ2-7, with D maybe TRBD2 (6 bases). The V end was cut by 1 base, the J end by 0 bases, with 7 bases between. From germline, CDR1 is LGHNA and CDR2 YSLEER. The CDR3 runs 14 residues. The CDR3 spells CASSQGTNSYEQYF. CDR3 bases: TGCGCCAGCAGCCAAGGGACTAACTCCTACGAGCAGTACTTC.

The CDR3 bases are TGCGCCAGCAGCCAAGGACCAGGGGATGAAAAACTGTTTTTT. Protein: CASSQGPGDEKLFF. The rearrangement links TRBV4-3 to TRBJ1-4; D possibly corresponds to TRBD1 (6 bases). The CDR3 sequence is 14 residues long. Trimming took 1 base from V and 6 from J, leaving 9 bases between them. From germline, CDR1 is LGHNA and CDR2 YSLEER.

CDR3 DNA sequence: TGTGCCAGTAGTATCCCCGCCTATAGCAATCAGCCCCAGCATTTT. Its protein is CASSIPAYSNQPQHF. V is TRBV19 and J is TRBJ1-5; D unclear. There are 15 residues in the CDR3. Germline assignment: CDR1 LNHDA and CDR2 SQIVND (reference sequence). Trimming took 3 bases from V and 0 from J, leaving 9 bases between them.

This rearrangement joins TRBV10-1 to TRBJ2-3; the D gene is possibly TRBD2 (7 bases). The CDR3 loop spans 16 amino acids. Trimming left V 3 bases short and J 2 bases short, with 15 bases between. The germline gives CDR1 WNHNN, CDR2 SYGVQD (reference sequence). The CDR3 DNA reads TGCGCCAGCAGTGATTTGCGGGGGCCCCCCACAGATACGCAGTATTTT. As protein: CASSDLRGPPTDTQYF.

V gene TRBV4-1 combines with J gene TRBJ2-1; no clear D. V lost 0 bases and J lost 0, with 3 bases in between. This CDR3 region has 14 residues. Germline V lookup: CDR1 MGHRA, CDR2 YSYEKL. CDR3 coding DNA: TGCGCCAGCAGCCAAGATAACTCCTACAATGAGCAGTTCTTC. It is translated as CASSQDNSYNEQFF.

The gene calls are TRBV30 and TRBJ1-5, with 10 bases matching TRBD1. CDR1 and CDR2 from the germline V gene are GTSNPN and SVGIG (reference sequence). The CDR3 has 15 amino acids. V trimming: 0 bases; J trimming: 4 bases; junction bases outside the gene matches: 3. The CDR3 sequence is CAWSVDRGPNQPQHF. The CDR3 DNA sequence: TGTGCCTGGAGTGTAGACAGGGGGCCTAATCAGCCCCAGCATTTT. The complete variable domain, with remaining parts taken from reference TRBV30 and TRBJ1-5, reads SQTIHQWPATLVQPVGSPLSLECTVEGTSNPNLYWYRQAAGRGLQLLFYSVGIGQISSEVPQNLSASRPQDRQFILSSKKLLLSDSGFYLCAWSVDRGPNQPQHFGDGTRLSIL.

The genes are TRBV11-1 and TRBJ1-4; 8 nucleotides line up with TRBD1. Germline V lookup: CDR1 SGHAT, CDR2 FQDESV (reference sequence). V trimming: 5 bases; J trimming: 0 bases; junction bases outside the gene matches: 8. The CDR3 is 17 amino acids. The CDR3 bases are TGTGCCAGCAGCGGATGGGACAGGCCCGCAACTAATGAAAAACTGTTTTTT. This translates into CASSGWDRPATNEKLFF.

The chain employs TRBV27 and TRBJ2-3, with 7 bases identical to TRBD1. Germline V gene sequence: CDR1 MNHEY, CDR2 SMNVEV (reference sequence). CDR3 length equals 15 residues. Unmatched junction bases numbered 9, after V lost 5 bases and J lost 4 bases. The CDR3 nucleotides read TGTGCCAGCAGTCCCCGGAGACAGGGTCCAGATACGCAGTATTTT. It encodes CASSPRRQGPDTQYF.

This chain uses TRBV4-1 with TRBJ2-7; the match to TRBD2 covers 10 bases. CDR1 MGHRA and CDR2 YSYEKL come from the germline V gene. This CDR3 spans 18 amino acids. V shed 0 bases, J shed 2 bases, and the junction held 10 bases outside the gene matches. CDR3 protein: CASSQEGPGTSVAYEQYF. DNA of the CDR3: TGCGCCAGCAGCCAAGAGGGCCCCGGGACTAGCGTTGCCTACGAGCAGTACTTC.

J is TRBJ1-1 and V is TRBV4-1, with D perhaps TRBD1 (6 bases). V dropped 4 bases and J dropped 3 bases, with 18 bases sitting between them. CDR1 and CDR2 from the germline V gene are MGHRA and YSYEKL. The CDR3 spans 16 residues. CDR3 sequence (DNA): TGCGCCAGCAGCCGCCCCCAGGGGCAGTTAGACACTGAAGCTTTCTTT. Its translation is CASSRPQGQLDTEAFF.

This clone was counted once. This rearrangement joins TRBV29-1 to TRBJ2-1; 13 bases align to TRBD2. The CDR3 sequence is 18 residues long. The ends lost 3 bases at V and 0 bases at J; junction bases unmatched: 8. Germline V gene sequence: CDR1 SQVTM, CDR2 ANQGSEA. CDR3 sequence: CSVEGLAGTLRSYNEQFF. The CDR3 DNA reads TGCAGCGTTGAGGGACTAGCGGGGACACTTCGCTCCTACAATGAGCAGTTCTTC.

CDR3 sequence: CASSSPGPLAEYEQYF. CDR3 in DNA: TGTGCCAGCAGTTCCCCGGGACCCTTAGCAGAGTACGAGCAGTACTTC. The chain recombines TRBV28 with TRBJ2-7; D assignment may be TRBD1 or TRBD2 (5 bases each). The V end lost 4 bases, the J end lost 4 bases, and 20 bases lay between the germline ends. CDR3 length equals 16 residues. The germline gives CDR1 MDHEN, CDR2 SYDVKM.

The CDR3 DNA sequence: TGCGCCAGCAGCTTTAGCGGGGGGGACTACGAGCAGTACTTC. It encodes CASSFSGGDYEQYF. J is TRBJ2-7 and V is TRBV5-1, with 11 bases aligning to TRBD2. This CDR3 is built from 14 residues. V trimming: 2 bases; J trimming: 3 bases; junction bases outside the gene matches: 1. The V gene's germline CDR1 is SGHRS and CDR2 YFSETQ.